These T cell receptor beta chains were read from a single sample in a study of Ad26.COV2.S vaccination and SARS-CoV-2 variants. Generated by immunoSEQ multiplex PCR, the TCRdb table keeps only in-frame clones and is missing some. The sample includes hundreds of thousands of clones, around 84% of them seen just once. The sequencing used peripheral blood, collected in a trial of Ad26.COV2.S vaccine versus placebo. These receptors originate from a person aged 18 to 59 who received the Ad26.COV2.S COVID-19 vaccine or a placebo. The CDR3 runs from the conserved cysteine through the conserved F or W. Each record gives: CDR3 protein, V gene, J gene, D gene. The D gene is left open where the match is weak.

CASSSGGEETQYF,TRBV5-1,TRBJ2-5,NA
CASKEGRGSYNEQFF,TRBV5-1,TRBJ2-1,NA
CASSIGILEHNEQFF,TRBV19,TRBJ2-1,NA
CASSLDRGRIFDTQYF,TRBV11-2,TRBJ2-3,TRBD1
CASSPIGQGGEQYF,TRBV18,TRBJ2-7,TRBD1
CASSLGMSSYNEQFF,TRBV7-2,TRBJ2-1,NA
CASSPQRQVDEQFF,TRBV18,TRBJ2-1,NA
CAISGQEADTQYF,TRBV10-3,TRBJ2-3,NA
CASSLVGPINEQFF,TRBV5-4,TRBJ2-1,NA
CASSLVPPRAADEQFF,TRBV11-3,TRBJ2-1,NA
CASSYLAADEQYF,TRBV6-2/TRBV6-3,TRBJ2-7,NA
CASSHAPGTVPYEQYF,TRBV4-1,TRBJ2-7,TRBD1
CASSLWVGPNQNIQYF,TRBV28,TRBJ2-4,NA
CASSLGPGTGRAKNIQYF,TRBV27,TRBJ2-4,TRBD1
CASSPEATSSGANVLTF,TRBV9,TRBJ2-6,NA
CASSGSGGEVLHEQYF,TRBV27,TRBJ2-7,NA
CASSHGNNEQFF,TRBV19,TRBJ2-1,NA
CSVEDEPGTTGELFF,TRBV29-1,TRBJ2-2,NA
CASSPAGGAFGEAFF,TRBV7-2,TRBJ1-1,TRBD1
CASSLTRGQNTEAFF,TRBV7-2,TRBJ1-1,NA
CASSLSGEEFEQYF,TRBV7-9,TRBJ2-7,TRBD2
CATSGGPGSYNEQFF,TRBV24-1,TRBJ2-1,NA
CASSTSIDTYEQYF,TRBV7-8,TRBJ2-7,NA
CASSFGEGEQFF,TRBV7-9,TRBJ2-1,TRBD2
CASSQERWGNQPQHF,TRBV4-3,TRBJ1-5,NA
CASTHDTEAFF,TRBV6-5,TRBJ1-1,NA
CASSSGQVSGSAYTDTQYF,TRBV5-1,TRBJ2-3,NA
CASSRLGSYEQYF,TRBV7-6,TRBJ2-7,NA
CATSREQGAYNEQFF,TRBV15,TRBJ2-1,NA
CASSYRGQQETQYF,TRBV6-2/TRBV6-3,TRBJ2-5,NA
CASSYYGGPVSYEQYF,TRBV6-2/TRBV6-3,TRBJ2-7,NA
CASSLATGGWGEQYF,TRBV11-2,TRBJ2-7,NA
CASSRTSYTDTQYF,TRBV4-3,TRBJ2-3,TRBD2
CASSPLGFKGGEETQYF,TRBV7-2,TRBJ2-5,NA
CASSQDWGVNQPQHF,TRBV4-3,TRBJ1-5,NA
CASIYRDRANYGYTF,TRBV28,TRBJ1-2,TRBD1
CASSAPGTGGSGANVLTF,TRBV27,TRBJ2-6,TRBD1
CASSFGLETQYF,TRBV28,TRBJ2-5,NA
CASSFGTGVHTEAFF,TRBV27,TRBJ1-1,TRBD1
CATSPRGRPGELFF,TRBV24-1,TRBJ2-2,TRBD1
CASGTSGGLSGELFF,TRBV7-6,TRBJ2-2,TRBD2
CASSLGGGLNTEAFF,TRBV27,TRBJ1-1,NA
CASSEDRVGQPQHF,TRBV2,TRBJ1-5,TRBD1
CASSLVSGEGETQYF,TRBV5-1,TRBJ2-5,TRBD2
CASSSIRGDYEQYF,TRBV14,TRBJ2-7,NA
CSVEGPGEQYF,TRBV29-1,TRBJ2-7,NA
CASSGQGDGYTF,TRBV10-2,TRBJ1-2,TRBD1